Below are 22 T cell receptor beta chains sequenced from a single sample in a study of T-cell reconstitution after alpha-beta-depleted transplantation in children. Unique molecular identifiers were built into the TCRbeta library. TCRdb ran MiXCR on the PCR reads and lists one entry per CDR3 protein. The sample shows about 350,000 distinct CDR3 sequences, more than 10% of them seen only once. The specimen was PBMCs, collected from the stem cell graft. These TCRs come from a human donor who donated a stem cell graft to a child with Fanconi anemia.

This clonotype was seen a few times. The rearrangement uses TRBV7-2 and TRBJ2-2; D is ambiguous. V was shortened by 0 bases and J by 2 bases, with 4 bases between the two germline ends. The CDR3 runs 14 residues. In germline, CDR1 is SGHTA, CDR2 FQGNSA. The CDR3 here is CASSLATNTGELFF. In DNA, the CDR3 is TGTGCCAGCAGCTTAGCTACCAACACCGGGGAGCTGTTTTTT.

Note on this clonotype: The germline gene is not matched at one end of the junction; a read error may be the cause. This chain joins TRBV3-1 and TRBJ2-4; tentatively, D is TRBD1 or TRBD2 (5 bases each). The CDR3 has 17 residues. Germline-derived CDR1 and CDR2 are LGHDT and YNNKEL (reference sequence). The chain's CDR3 is CACSLRGDHQAKNIQYF. DNA of the CDR3: TGTGCCTGCAGCCTGAGAGGGGACCACCAAGCCAAAAACATTCAGTACTTC.

The chain carries TRBV29-1 and TRBJ1-3, with a tentative D call TRBD1 (6 bases). V dropped 7 bases and J dropped 0 bases, with 13 bases sitting between them. The CDR3 has 14 residues. Germline CDR1 SQVTM, CDR2 ANQGSEA. The CDR3 here is CSALTGLSGNTIYF. The CDR3 DNA sequence: TGCAGCGCCCTGACAGGCCTCTCTGGAAACACCATATATTTT.

This clonotype was seen many times. The chain carries TRBV3-1 and TRBJ1-1, with 8 bases lining up with TRBD1. Germline CDR1 LGHDT, CDR2 YNNKEL (reference sequence). The CDR3 covers 15 residues. J gave up 4 bases and V 3 bases, and 7 bases lay outside the gene matches. CDR3 residues: CASSHRQGLITEAFF. DNA for the CDR3: TGTGCCAGCAGCCACCGACAGGGGCTGATCACTGAAGCTTTCTTT.

The chain has TRBV28 and TRBJ1-5, with 7 bases fitting TRBD1. In germline, CDR1 is MDHEN, CDR2 SYDVKM. This CDR3 is 16 amino acids long. Unmatched junction bases numbered 12, after V lost 6 bases and J lost 4 bases. CDR3 coding DNA: TGTGCCAGCAGCCCCGGTACAGGGGTAGCTAATCAGCCCCAGCATTTT. It encodes CASSPGTGVANQPQHF.

This clonotype was observed at least ten times. V usage is TRBV12-3 or TRBV12-4 and J usage is TRBJ1-1, with D unclear. CDR3 size: 15 residues. The V gene lost 3 bases and the J gene lost 0 bases, with 11 bases spanning the gap. CDR3 DNA sequence: TGTGCCAGCAGTTTCATGGCATCGTTGAACACTGAAGCTTTCTTT. Translated, it gives CASSFMASLNTEAFF.

This chain joins TRBV29-1 and TRBJ1-1; D perhaps matches TRBD1 (5 bases). The CDR3 is made up of 17 amino acids. The V gene's germline CDR1 is SQVTM and CDR2 ANQGSEA. The ends were cut back, 7 bases at V and 0 bases at J, with 24 bases in the middle. CDR3 sequence reads: CSATGGFSVFMNTEAFF. The DNA of the CDR3 is TGCAGCGCTACAGGAGGTTTTTCAGTGTTCATGAACACTGAAGCTTTCTTT.

At least ten counts were recorded for this clonotype. A junction boundary mismatches the germline segment, possibly from a read error. The V call is TRBV5-1, the J call TRBJ1-1; D ambiguous. This CDR3 spans 14 amino acids. The germline CDR1 and CDR2 sequences are SGHRS and YFSETQ. The CDR3 protein is CASSLATANTEAFF. For the CDR3, the DNA is TGTGCCAGCAGCTTAGCGACCGCTAACACTGAAGCTTTCTTT.

The chain joins TRBV3-1 to TRBJ2-3, with 9 bases aligning to TRBD2. The trim removed 2 bases at V and 3 bases at J, leaving 3 bases unmatched. Looked up from germline, CDR1 is LGHDT and CDR2 is YNNKEL (reference sequence). CDR3 size: 15 residues. This CDR3 is CASSQNSGGTDTQYF. The CDR3 nucleotides are TGTGCCAGCAGCCAAAATAGCGGGGGAACAGATACGCAGTATTTT.

The chain is built from TRBV12-3 or TRBV12-4 and TRBJ1-3; D call uncertain. V shed 5 bases and J shed 0 bases, with 11 bases lying between them. The CDR3 length is 15 residues. This CDR3 is CASSQEGLSGNTIYF. CDR3 nucleotides: TGTGCCAGCAGTCAAGAAGGGCTCTCTGGAAACACCATATATTTT.

In its sample, this clonotype was seen a few times. The V call is TRBV20-1, the J call TRBJ1-1; D remains unclear. The V and J ends lost 5 bases and 0 bases respectively, with 10 bases between them. The CDR3 extends over 13 amino acids. Germline V lookup: CDR1 DFQATT, CDR2 SNEGSKA (reference sequence). CDR3 nucleotides: TGCAGTGCTCCCGTTCAGGTGAACACTGAAGCTTTCTTT. This encodes CSAPVQVNTEAFF.

This chain uses TRBV29-1 with TRBJ1-1, with D perhaps matching TRBD1 (5 bases). The CDR3 runs to 15 residues. The V and J ends lost 6 bases and 2 bases respectively, with 19 bases between them. Germline CDR1 reads SQVTM; CDR2 reads ANQGSEA. CDR3 region: CSVGSGIMENTEAFF. In DNA, the CDR3 is TGCAGCGTGGGCTCAGGGATCATGGAAAACACTGAAGCTTTCTTT.

This clonotype was seen just once. J is TRBJ2-1 and V is TRBV10-3; D gene ambiguous. The germline gives CDR1 ENHRY, CDR2 SYGVKD. V lost 1 base, J lost 8 bases, and 21 bases lay in between. The CDR3 is 17 amino acids. The CDR3 region is CAISELSTVLRRDEQFF. CDR3 bases: TGTGCCATCAGTGAGTTATCGACGGTTCTCCGACGGGATGAGCAGTTCTTC.

The J gene is TRBJ1-2, the V gene TRBV2; D unclear. The CDR3 is 13 residues long. CDR1 and CDR2 (germline): SNHLY, FYNNEI. Trimming removed 7 bases from V and 4 bases from J, with 13 bases in between. In DNA form, the CDR3 reads TGTGCCAGCACCTCAACTGGGAGCTATGGCTACACCTTC. It yields the protein CASTSTGSYGYTF.

This clonotype occurred a few times. The chain carries TRBV6-5 and TRBJ2-2, with D perhaps matching TRBD1 (6 bases). This CDR3 has 17 residues. Trimming left V 0 bases short and J 6 bases short, with 17 bases between. Looked up from germline, CDR1 is MNHEY and CDR2 is SVGAGI. CDR3 coding DNA: TGTGCCAGCAGTTACTCGGGGTCAGGGGAATTCCCCGGGGAGCTGTTTTTT. Encoded protein: CASSYSGSGEFPGELFF.

This rearrangement joins TRBV7-2 to TRBJ2-3; D is possibly TRBD1 or TRBD2 (5 bases each). Trimming cost V 3 bases and J 3 bases, with 13 bases left between them. Germline assignment: CDR1 SGHTA and CDR2 FQGNSA. The CDR3 totals 15 residues. CDR3 loop: CASSLGRPETDTQYF. The CDR3 DNA is TGTGCCAGCAGCTTGGGACGACCCGAGACAGATACGCAGTATTTT.

V is TRBV7-8 and J is TRBJ2-5; 7 bases are shared with TRBD1. This CDR3 spans 15 amino acids. From germline, CDR1 is SGHVS and CDR2 FQNEAQ. V was pared by 7 bases and J by 4 bases, with 12 bases of the junction left unmatched. The CDR3 sequence: CASTSPTGMVETQYF. CDR3 nucleotides: TGTGCCAGCACCTCCCCGACAGGGATGGTAGAGACCCAGTACTTC.

This clonotype was recorded at least ten times. V and J are TRBV7-9 and TRBJ2-7; D remains ambiguous. Germline-derived CDR1 and CDR2 are SEHNR and FQNEAQ (reference sequence). The CDR3 length is 12 residues. V lost 8 bases, J lost 1 base, and 9 bases lay in between. In nucleotides, the CDR3 is TGTGCCAGCGGAGACGGATCCTACGAGCAGTACTTC. This codes for CASGDGSYEQYF.

In DNA, the CDR3 is TGTGCCAGCAGCCAAGGGGTTGATACTAGCGGGGGTTACGAGCAGTACTTC. As protein: CASSQGVDTSGGYEQYF. The J gene is TRBJ2-7, the V gene TRBV4-2, with 11 positions matching TRBD2. The J segment lost 4 bases and the V segment lost 1 base, leaving 9 bases of the junction unmatched. This CDR3 is 17 amino acids long. Germline V gene sequence: CDR1 LGHNA, CDR2 YNFKEQ.

The sample holds a few counts of this clonotype. This rearrangement joins TRBV7-9 to TRBJ2-7, with TRBD2 matching 13 bases. J lost 3 bases, V lost 11 bases, and 13 bases had no gene match. The CDR3 extends over 16 amino acids. Germline values: CDR1 SEHNR, CDR2 FQNEAQ (reference sequence). The chain's CDR3 is CAATAGLAGRDYEQYF. For the CDR3, the DNA is TGTGCCGCTACGGCGGGACTAGCGGGGAGGGACTACGAGCAGTACTTC.

This clonotype came up a few times. V and J are TRBV29-1 and TRBJ1-1; unclear D gene. CDR3 length equals 12 residues. V was cut by 7 bases and J by 4 bases, with 13 bases left in between. Germline CDR1 and CDR2: SQVTM and ANQGSEA. CDR3 sequence reads: CSAHRGSTEAFF. CDR3 sequence (DNA): TGCAGCGCCCATAGAGGGAGCACTGAAGCTTTCTTT.

This clonotype has more than one count but fewer than ten. This sequence joins TRBV7-2 and TRBJ2-3; the match to TRBD2 covers 10 bases. CDR1 is SGHTA and CDR2 is FQGNSA in the germline V gene. The CDR3 totals 16 residues. V lost 3 bases, J lost 5 bases, and 8 bases stayed unmatched. CDR3 bases: TGTGCCAGCAGCTTTCAAGCGGGGGGGCCAAGAGATACGCAGTATTTT. Translation: CASSFQAGGPRDTQYF.